This passage covers 19 T cell receptor beta chains from one sample sequenced in a study of beta chain features in type 1 diabetes. Every isolated RNA sample was fully reverse transcribed, so sequencing captured expressed TCRB transcripts. Measured with immunoSEQ multiplex PCR; TCRdb has only the in-frame clones, and not every one. The sample contains 250,000 to 350,000 clones, less than 15% of which appear only once. The sample comprised central memory CD4+ T cells from blood. The source of these receptors is a man aged 25-45 years in good health.

This clone was seen at least ten times. The chain recombines TRBV7-9 with TRBJ1-6; no definite D call. CDR3 length equals 14 residues. V lost 1 base and J lost 10, with 11 bases in between. The V gene's germline CDR1 is SEHNR and CDR2 FQNEAQ (reference sequence). The CDR3 sequence is CASSLELAGSPLHF. Here the CDR3 DNA reads TGTGCCAGCAGCTTAGAATTGGCGGGGTCACCCCTCCACTTT.

A remark on this clone: An end of the junction differs from the germline gene, which may be a read error. This chain uses TRBV5-5 with TRBJ1-1, with D hard to call. CDR3 size: 12 residues. Germline V gene sequence: CDR1 SGHKS, CDR2 YYEKEE (reference sequence). The CDR3 reads CASSQDMTEAFF. In DNA form, the CDR3 reads TGCGCCAGCAGCCAAGATATGACTGAAGCTTTCTTT.

This clone has more than one count but fewer than ten. The V and J genes are TRBV15 and TRBJ2-7; D is possibly TRBD2 (7 bases). The CDR3 spans 16 residues. Trimming shortened V by 3 bases and J by 0 bases, and 15 bases separated the two germline ends. Per the germline V gene, CDR1 is LNHNV and CDR2 is YYDKDF (reference sequence). In DNA, the CDR3 is TGTGCCACCAGCAGGTGGGGAGGGGGGAGCTCCTACGAGCAGTACTTC. This codes for CATSRWGGGSSYEQYF.

The V gene is TRBV5-4, the J gene TRBJ2-1; possibly TRBD2 for D (5 bases). This CDR3 is built from 12 residues. Germline CDR1 and CDR2: SGHNT and YYREEE (reference sequence). Trimming took 4 bases from V and 8 from J, leaving 10 bases between them. The CDR3 coding sequence is TGTGCCAGCAGCCCAACTAGTGATGAGCAGTTCTTC. Protein: CASSPTSDEQFF.

In its sample, this clone was seen a few times. The chain has TRBV6-6 and TRBJ2-2; D is ambiguous. V gave up 10 bases and J gave up 0 bases, with 9 bases separating them. The CDR3 spans 13 residues. Germline CDR1 is MNHNY and CDR2 is SVGAGI (reference sequence). CDR3 residues: CAIKLANTGELFF. Here the CDR3 DNA reads TGTGCCATCAAGCTTGCGAACACCGGGGAGCTGTTTTTT.

The CDR3 bases are TGTGCCAGCAGCCCCAGACAACCGAACACTGAAGCTTTCTTT. This sequence encodes CASSPRQPNTEAFF. This chain uses TRBV5-4 with TRBJ1-1; D is undetermined. Germline-derived CDR1 and CDR2 are SGHNT and YYREEE (reference sequence). Trimming removed 4 bases from V and 1 base from J, with 11 bases in between. The CDR3 length is 14 residues.

This clone turned up a few times. A read error may account for a junction end that differs from germline. This rearrangement joins TRBV11-2 to TRBJ1-1, with 11 nucleotides matching TRBD1. The CDR3 has 12 residues. Germline V gene lookup returns CDR1 SGHAT and CDR2 FQNNGV. CDR3 nucleotides: TGTGCCAGCACCTTAGGGACAGGGGGAGCTTTCTTT. It is translated as CASTLGTGGAFF.

This clone was counted only a few times. The CDR3 nucleotides are TGCGCCAGCAGCGGCGGGGTTTCGGGGAATGAGCAGTTCTTC. Its translation is CASSGGVSGNEQFF. The rearrangement uses TRBV5-1 and TRBJ2-1; perhaps TRBD2 as D (6 bases). The germline CDR1 and CDR2 sequences are SGHRS and YFSETQ. This CDR3 is 14 amino acids long. Trimming took off 4 bases at V and 7 bases at J, with 15 bases between the two ends.

Points on this clone: The same CDR3 also results from other DNA sequences found in this sample. The chain employs TRBV18 and TRBJ2-5, with 12 nucleotides matching TRBD2. This CDR3 region has 16 residues. CDR1 and CDR2 from the germline V gene are KGHSH and LQKENI. Trimming cost V 1 base and J 2 bases; bases outside gene matches: 2. CDR3 region: CASSPRTSGVQETQYF. The CDR3 nucleotides read TGTGCCAGCTCACCACGGACTAGCGGGGTACAAGAGACCCAGTACTTC.

The rearrangement uses TRBV6-6 and TRBJ1-1; D perhaps matches TRBD1 (6 bases). Germline CDR1 is MNHNY and CDR2 is SVGAGI (reference sequence). The V and J ends lost 2 bases and 0 bases respectively, with 7 bases between them. The CDR3 is 14 residues long. The CDR3 bases are TGTGCCAGCAGTTACGGACAGATGAACACTGAAGCTTTCTTT. Protein: CASSYGQMNTEAFF.

This clone was seen more than once but under ten times. The chain links TRBV13 to TRBJ1-6, with TRBD1 identical over 7 bases. This CDR3 comprises 15 residues. The trim removed 4 bases at V and 0 bases at J, leaving 0 bases unmatched. Germline values: CDR1 PRHDT, CDR2 FYEKMQ (reference sequence). The CDR3 region is CASSWDSSYNSPLHF. CDR3 in DNA: TGTGCCAGCAGCTGGGACAGCTCCTATAATTCACCCCTCCACTTT.

This sequence joins TRBV7-2 and TRBJ2-1; the D gene is possibly TRBD2 (6 bases). The CDR3 totals 15 residues. Trimming cost V 2 bases and J 10 bases, with 18 bases left between them. CDR1 is SGHTA and CDR2 is FQGNSA in the germline V gene. The CDR3 loop is CASSLRAGPVEEQFF. DNA of the CDR3: TGTGCCAGCAGCTTACGGGCGGGGCCGGTAGAGGAGCAGTTCTTC.

The rearrangement uses TRBV27 and TRBJ2-1, with 9 positions matching TRBD1. Germline V gene data show CDR1 as MNHEY and CDR2 as SMNVEV (reference sequence). CDR3 size: 16 residues. V lost 5 bases, J lost 7 bases, and 12 bases stayed unmatched. The CDR3 DNA reads TGTGCCAGCAGTCCGTACCGCCCGGGACAGGGTAATGAGCAGTTCTTC. Protein sequence: CASSPYRPGQGNEQFF.

In this sample, this clone turned up once. The chain couples TRBV7-8 to TRBJ1-2; a weak D match, TRBD1 (5 bases). CDR1 is SGHVS, CDR2 FQNEAQ, per germline. The CDR3 spans 11 residues. V was pared by 1 base and J by 13 bases, with 10 bases between. The CDR3 reads CASSLGGTATF. For the CDR3, the DNA is TGTGCCAGCAGCTTAGGAGGGACTGCCACCTTC.

Only a few counts were recorded for this clone. The chain recombines TRBV7-2 with TRBJ1-1; D ambiguous. Germline CDR1 SGHTA, CDR2 FQGNSA. The germline V and J ends were trimmed by 5 bases and 0 bases, with 13 bases remaining between them. The CDR3 is made up of 15 amino acids. For the CDR3, the DNA is TGTGCCAGCAGCCACGGGCAGGTACTGAACACTGAAGCTTTCTTT. Its translation: CASSHGQVLNTEAFF.

A few counts support this clone. The chain joins TRBV19 to TRBJ1-6; TRBD1 is a possible D gene (5 bases). This CDR3 comprises 13 residues. V shed 3 bases and J shed 7 bases, with 7 bases lying between them. Germline CDR1 and CDR2: LNHDA and SQIVND (reference sequence). Here the CDR3 reads CASSIKGNSPLHF. CDR3 sequence (DNA): TGTGCCAGTAGTATTAAGGGGAATTCACCCCTCCACTTT.

In regard to this clone: Within the sample, other DNA sequences also encode this same CDR3. V usage is TRBV6-5 and J usage is TRBJ2-2; a weak D match, TRBD2 (6 bases). V lost 2 bases, J lost 2 bases, and 9 bases lay in between. Germline V gene lookup returns CDR1 MNHEY and CDR2 SVGAGI. CDR3 size: 15 residues. This CDR3 is CASSYGTANTGELFF. CDR3 in DNA: TGTGCCAGCAGTTACGGGACTGCTAACACCGGGGAGCTGTTTTTT.

This chain joins TRBV4-1 and TRBJ2-1, with 9 bases matching TRBD2. The CDR3 is 15 amino acids. Germline V gene data show CDR1 as MGHRA and CDR2 as YSYEKL. V lost 1 base and J lost 2; bases outside the gene matches: 0. This chain's CDR3 is CASSQGLAAYNEQFF. In nucleotides, the CDR3 is TGCGCCAGCAGCCAAGGACTAGCGGCCTACAATGAGCAGTTCTTC.

V usage is TRBV11-2 and J usage is TRBJ1-1; no clear D gene. CDR3 length: 17 amino acids. Trimming left V 5 bases short and J 3 bases short, with 22 bases between. Germline lookup yields CDR1 SGHAT and CDR2 FQNNGV. CDR3 residues: CASSPYPGLLRDTEAFF. CDR3 sequence (DNA): TGTGCCAGCAGCCCCTATCCGGGTCTCCTGAGGGACACTGAAGCTTTCTTT.